The 4 T cell receptor beta chains presented below share a single source sample, sequenced in a study of molecular identifiers for immune sequencing clone quantification. TCRdb used MiXCR to reprocess the PCR reads, holding one entry per CDR3 protein. The table lists over 550,000 distinct CDR3 sequences, 25% of them singletons, with around 0.78% in the top ten. Sample: naive CD8+ T cells from blood, with Jurkat cell RNA spiked in. Sample subset: FACS-sorted CD8+CD4-CCR7+CD45RA+ naive T cells. The receptors shown here come from a human donor in good health. Some libraries in this study had Jurkat cell RNA spiked in.

This clonotype was counted a few times. The chain links TRBV6-5 to TRBJ2-1; TRBD2 agrees at 12 bases. The ends lost 5 bases at V and 1 base at J; junction bases unmatched: 12. Germline-derived CDR1 and CDR2 are MNHEY and SVGAGI. The CDR3 contains 19 residues. CDR3 sequence reads: CASSHTTSGSDWSYNEQFF. The CDR3 nucleotides are TGTGCCAGCAGTCACACGACTAGCGGGAGCGATTGGTCCTACAATGAGCAGTTCTTC.

Of note for this clonotype: Germline and junction disagree at one end, which may indicate a read error. This chain connects TRBV29-1 to TRBJ2-2; D is perhaps TRBD1 (5 bases). Germline V gene data show CDR1 as SQVTM and CDR2 as ANQGSEA. CDR3 size: 14 residues. The CDR3 bases are TGCATCGTTGGGGTCAGGGCGAACACCGGGGAGCTGTTTTTT. It yields the protein CIVGVRANTGELFF.

This clonotype was counted between two and nine times. The rearrangement joins TRBV30 to TRBJ1-1; unclear D gene. The CDR3 has 13 amino acids. Trimming removed 1 base at V and 1 base at J, with 7 bases between. Germline values: CDR1 GTSNPN, CDR2 SVGIG (reference sequence). DNA for the CDR3: TGTGCCTGGAGTGGGTCAGGGAACACTGAAGCTTTCTTT. The encoded protein is CAWSGSGNTEAFF. The whole variable domain, filled in from reference TRBV30 and TRBJ1-1, reads SQTIHQWPATLVQPVGSPLSLECTVEGTSNPNLYWYRQAAGRGLQLLFYSVGIGQISSEVPQNLSASRPQDRQFILSSKKLLLSDSGFYLCAWSGSGNTEAFFGQGTRLTVV.

Worth noting for this clonotype: One junction end does not reproduce the germline sequence, and a read error may be involved. The chain employs TRBV12-3 or TRBV12-4 and TRBJ2-5; TRBD1 matches at 7 bases. There are 14 residues in the CDR3. The chain's CDR3 is CASSPGTDKETRYF. In DNA form, the CDR3 reads TGTGCCAGCAGCCCCGGGACAGACAAAGAGACCCGGTACTTC.